Included here is one T cell receptor (beta chain) sequence, with context. This sample was taken from a study of technical replicates of blood from a few donors. Sequenced by immunoSEQ multiplex PCR; TCRdb stores in-frame clones only, minus some. The sample records approximately 78,000 clones, 95% being singletons. V lost 1 base and J lost 8; bases outside the gene matches: 11. Germline CDR1 GTSNPN, CDR2 SVGIG (reference sequence). The CDR3 loop spans 15 amino acids. Sequenced: T cells isolated from PBMCs. This TCR came from a human donor in good health. The rearrangement joins TRBV30 to TRBJ2-1; TRBD1 matches 7 bases. CDR3 region: CAWSDRGAGGHEQFF. For the CDR3, the DNA is TGTGCCTGGAGTGACCGGGGTGCAGGGGGTCATGAGCAGTTCTTC.